Listed below are T cell receptor beta chains from one sample, sequenced in a study of human T cells and chemical hapten exposure. Each CDR3 protein is one row after TCRdb ran MiXCR on the RACE reads. The sample includes 75,000 to 90,000 distinct CDR3 sequences, 10% to 15% of them seen just once. The input for sequencing was whole blood, taken in connection with sensitization to the hapten diphenylcyclopropenone (DPC). The origin of the receptors is a woman aged 55-69 years with alopecia areata. Some clones in this sample may be carry-over from other donors' samples. Each CDR3 is given with its conserved first and last residue. The D gene is left open where the match is weak. Only part of the rows carry a size: once, few, many, or a class if the clone is expanded.

J gene	D gene	clone size	V gene	CDR3 protein	CDR3 DNA
TRBJ2-1	TRBD2	many	TRBV23-1	CASSQSVAGVPYNEQFF	TGCGCCAGCAGTCAATCGGTAGCGGGGGTCCCCTACAATGAGCAGTTCTTC
TRBJ2-7	TRBD2	few	TRBV18	CASSPPTSGPRSHEQYF	TGTGCCAGCTCACCACCGACTAGCGGGCCCCGGTCTCACGAGCAGTACTTC
TRBJ2-3	TRBD1	many	TRBV7-6	CASSRRQGASTDTQYF	TGTGCCAGCAGCCGACGACAGGGGGCTAGTACAGATACGCAGTATTTT
TRBJ1-2	TRBD1	NA	TRBV18	CASSPLAGGDMDGYTF	TGTGCCAGCTCACCACTCGCAGGGGGCGACATGGATGGCTACACCTTC
TRBJ1-2	NA	many	TRBV30	CAWSRANYGYTF	TGTGCCTGGAGTCGAGCTAACTATGGCTACACCTTC
TRBJ1-1	NA	many	TRBV7-3	CASSLYPGATGNTEAFF	TGTGCCAGCAGCTTATATCCGGGGGCGACGGGGAACACTGAAGCTTTCTTT
TRBJ1-2	NA	many	TRBV18	CASSPQTESGYTF	TGTGCCAGCTCACCTCAGACGGAATCTGGCTACACCTTC
TRBJ2-3	TRBD1	NA	TRBV30	CAWSTGAADTQYF	TGTGCCTGGAGTACAGGGGCCGCAGATACGCAGTATTTT
TRBJ2-4	NA	many	TRBV7-8	CASSHRTLGIAKNIQYF	TGTGCCAGCAGCCACCGGACACTCGGGATAGCCAAAAACATTCAGTACTTC
TRBJ1-2	NA	many	TRBV5-6	CASSSPGRIYGYTF	TGTGCCAGCAGCTCCCCCGGCAGGATCTATGGCTACACCTTC